The following is a T cell receptor (beta chain) sequence with its context. With 60 Vbeta and 13 Jbeta primers, the PCR was carried out. Clones were sequenced by immunoSEQ multiplex PCR, and TCRdb holds only the in-frame ones, with some missing. This listing includes about 200,000 clones. The CDR3 is 15 residues long. V lost 7 bases to trimming and J lost 0 bases, with 13 bases between them. From germline, CDR1 is SNHLY and CDR2 FYNNEI. This record comes from a study of cytomegalovirus exposure and HLA in healthy donors. Study-level background: HLA-typed donors were the source of some 80 million unique TCRs, which an early data release held.

This receptor was obtained from a girl aged 2 to 9 in good health and CMV-seropositive. The J gene is TRBJ1-3, the V gene TRBV2, with a tentative D call TRBD1 (5 bases). Sequenced input: PBMCs. The CDR3 DNA reads TGTGCCAGCATTACAGGACCGAGCTCTGGAAACACCATATATTTT. This translates into CASITGPSSGNTIYF.